Below, 10 T cell receptor beta chains from the same sample are listed, as sequenced in a study of blood T cell repertoires in COVID-19. This table comes from immunoSEQ multiplex PCR, and its TCRdb copy is limited to in-frame clones, with some not included. Of about 80,000 clones listed, about 83% are singletons. Sequencing input: peripheral blood. The receptors come from a human donor in a cohort sampled during active COVID-19.

The chain employs TRBV27 and TRBJ2-2, with 10 bases that match TRBD1. The length of the CDR3 is 15 residues. V was pared by 3 bases and J by 3 bases, with 1 base of the junction left unmatched. Germline assignment: CDR1 MNHEY and CDR2 SMNVEV (reference sequence). The CDR3 DNA sequence: TGTGCCAGCAGTTTCGGACAGGGGGACACCGGGGAGCTGTTTTTT. Protein: CASSFGQGDTGELFF.

The V gene is TRBV15, the J gene TRBJ1-2; possible D gene TRBD1, 5 bases. This CDR3 is built from 17 residues. V was cut by 3 bases and J by 0 bases, with 17 bases left in between. Germline V gives CDR1 LNHNV, CDR2 YYDKDF (reference sequence). CDR3 in DNA: TGTGCCACCAGCAGCCCCCGCCCGGGGGAAGCTAACTATGGCTACACCTTC. This codes for CATSSPRPGEANYGYTF.

The rearrangement links TRBV5-6 to TRBJ1-1, with 9 bases matching TRBD1. This CDR3 region has 15 residues. Germline V CDR1 and CDR2: SGHDT, YYEEEE. V shed 4 bases, J shed 7 bases, and the junction held 11 bases outside the gene matches. In nucleotides, the CDR3 is TGTGCCAGCAGCAAGCCACAGGGGGCGGGAGGTGAAGCTTTCTTT. As protein: CASSKPQGAGGEAFF. Complete variable domain (other parts from reference TRBV5-6 and TRBJ1-1): DAGVTQSPTHLIKTRGQQVTLRCSPKSGHDTVSWYQQALGQGPQFIFQYYEEEERQRGNFPDRFSGHQFPNYSSELNVNALLLGDSALYLCASSKPQGAGGEAFFGQGTRLTVV.

V gene TRBV6-5 combines with J gene TRBJ1-5; D perhaps matches TRBD1 (6 bases). Germline CDR1 is MNHEY and CDR2 is SVGAGI. CDR3 length equals 15 residues. Trimming pared 4 bases from V and 2 bases from J, leaving 12 bases between. In DNA form, the CDR3 reads TGTGCCAGCAGTTTCGACAGGTATCGCAATCAGCCCCAGCATTTT. Translation: CASSFDRYRNQPQHF.

This clone was found once. V and J are TRBV5-4 and TRBJ1-2, with D perhaps matching TRBD1 (6 bases). This CDR3 is built from 15 residues. Trimming stripped 0 bases from V and 8 bases from J, with 17 bases between. Germline V CDR1 and CDR2: SGHNT, YYREEE (reference sequence). Here the CDR3 DNA reads TGTGCCAGCAGCTTGGAATCCGGGGGGCTGAGGGGCTACACCTTC. Amino acid sequence: CASSLESGGLRGYTF.

The rearrangement joins TRBV5-1 to TRBJ1-1; D is undetermined. The V end was cut by 4 bases, the J end by 1 base, with 14 bases between. CDR1 is SGHRS and CDR2 is YFSETQ in the germline V gene. This CDR3 is built from 15 residues. CDR3 loop: CASSREGKENTEAFF. CDR3 DNA sequence: TGCGCCAGCAGCCGAGAGGGAAAAGAGAACACTGAAGCTTTCTTT.

This clone has more than one count but fewer than ten. This chain uses TRBV5-4 with TRBJ2-7; 8 positions match TRBD2. Germline CDR1 is SGHNT and CDR2 is YYREEE (reference sequence). The CDR3 extends over 17 amino acids. With V trimmed by 0 bases and J by 1 base, 9 bases remained unmatched. CDR3 amino acids: CASSLATGGRSSYEQYF. The CDR3, as DNA: TGTGCCAGCAGCTTGGCGACGGGCGGGAGGTCGTCCTACGAGCAGTACTTC.

The chain recombines TRBV5-1 with TRBJ2-3, with 14 bases that match TRBD2. The CDR3 loop spans 19 amino acids. CDR1 SGHRS and CDR2 YFSETQ come from the germline V gene. V gave up 0 bases and J gave up 3 bases; unmatched junction bases: 9. For the CDR3, the DNA is TGCGCCAGCAGCTTGGCCGTAGGACTAGCGGGAGGAAGAACAGATACGCAGTATTTT. Amino acids: CASSLAVGLAGGRTDTQYF.

The chain couples TRBV20-1 to TRBJ2-1; D possibly corresponds to TRBD1 (5 bases). CDR1 is DFQATT and CDR2 is SNEGSKA in the germline V gene (reference sequence). Trimming took off 6 bases at V and 2 bases at J, with 5 bases between the two ends. This CDR3 is built from 11 residues. DNA for the CDR3: TGCAGTGCGGACACCTACAATGAGCAGTTCTTC. Its translation: CSADTYNEQFF.

This clone was seen a handful of times. J is TRBJ2-2 and V is TRBV27; D is possibly TRBD2 (5 bases). The CDR3 loop spans 15 amino acids. Germline CDR1 reads MNHEY; CDR2 reads SMNVEV (reference sequence). The germline V and J ends were trimmed by 3 bases and 5 bases, with 13 bases remaining between them. CDR3 sequence (DNA): TGTGCCAGCAGTTTGAAGGCTAGGAGGACCGGGGAGCTGTTTTTT. It encodes CASSLKARRTGELFF.